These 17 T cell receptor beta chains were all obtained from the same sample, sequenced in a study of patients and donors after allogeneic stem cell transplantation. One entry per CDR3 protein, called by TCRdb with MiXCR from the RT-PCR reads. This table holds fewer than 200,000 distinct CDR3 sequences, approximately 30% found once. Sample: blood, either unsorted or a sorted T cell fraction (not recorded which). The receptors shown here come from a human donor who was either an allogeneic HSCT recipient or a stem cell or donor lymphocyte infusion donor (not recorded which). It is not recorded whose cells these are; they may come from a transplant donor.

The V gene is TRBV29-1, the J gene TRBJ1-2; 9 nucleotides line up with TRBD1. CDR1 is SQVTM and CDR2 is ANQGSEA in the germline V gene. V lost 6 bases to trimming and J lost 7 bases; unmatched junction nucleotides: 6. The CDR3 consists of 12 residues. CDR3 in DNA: TGCAGCGTCCACAGGGGGCAAGGTGGCTACACCTTC. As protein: CSVHRGQGGYTF.

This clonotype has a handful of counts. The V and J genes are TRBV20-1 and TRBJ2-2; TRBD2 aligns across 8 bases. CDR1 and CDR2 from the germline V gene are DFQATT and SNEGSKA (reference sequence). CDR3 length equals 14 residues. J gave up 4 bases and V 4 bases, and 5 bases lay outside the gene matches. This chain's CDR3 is CSANSGTGTGELFF. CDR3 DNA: TGCAGTGCTAATAGCGGGACGGGCACCGGGGAGCTGTTTTTT.

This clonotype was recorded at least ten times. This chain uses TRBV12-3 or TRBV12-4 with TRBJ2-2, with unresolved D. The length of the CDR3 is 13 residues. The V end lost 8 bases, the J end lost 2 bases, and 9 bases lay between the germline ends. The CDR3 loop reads CASCESNTGELFF. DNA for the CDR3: TGTGCCAGCTGTGAATCAAACACCGGGGAGCTGTTTTTT.

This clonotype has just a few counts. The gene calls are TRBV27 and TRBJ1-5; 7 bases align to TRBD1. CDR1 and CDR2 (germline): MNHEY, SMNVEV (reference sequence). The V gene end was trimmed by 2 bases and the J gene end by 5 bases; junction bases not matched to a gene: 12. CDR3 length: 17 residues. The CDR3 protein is CASSLRAPGGGHQPQHF. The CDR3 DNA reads TGTGCCAGCAGTTTAAGAGCACCAGGGGGTGGACATCAGCCCCAGCATTTT.

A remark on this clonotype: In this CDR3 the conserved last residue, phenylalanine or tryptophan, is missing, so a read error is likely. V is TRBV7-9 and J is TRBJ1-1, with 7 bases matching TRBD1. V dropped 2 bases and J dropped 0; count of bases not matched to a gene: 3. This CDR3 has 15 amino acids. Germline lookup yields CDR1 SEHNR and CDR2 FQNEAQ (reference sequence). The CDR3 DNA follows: TGTGCCAGCAGCTTACCCCAGGGGGTGAACACTGAAGCTTTCTTG. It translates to CASSLPQGVNTEAFL.

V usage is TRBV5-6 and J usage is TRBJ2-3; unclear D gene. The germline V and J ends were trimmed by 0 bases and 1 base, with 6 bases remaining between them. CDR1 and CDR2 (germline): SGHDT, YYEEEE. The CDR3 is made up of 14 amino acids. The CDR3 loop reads CASSLGKGTDTQYF. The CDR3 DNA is TGTGCCAGCAGCTTGGGTAAGGGCACAGATACGCAGTATTTT. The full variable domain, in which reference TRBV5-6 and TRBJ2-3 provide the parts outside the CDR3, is DAGVTQSPTHLIKTRGQQVTLRCSPKSGHDTVSWYQQALGQGPQFIFQYYEEEERQRGNFPDRFSGHQFPNYSSELNVNALLLGDSALYLCASSLGKGTDTQYFGPGTRLTVL.

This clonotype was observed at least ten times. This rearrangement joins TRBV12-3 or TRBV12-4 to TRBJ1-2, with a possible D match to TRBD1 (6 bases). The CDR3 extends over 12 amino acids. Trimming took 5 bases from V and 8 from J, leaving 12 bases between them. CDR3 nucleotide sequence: TGTGCCAGCAGTCGTAACAGGGCCGGCTACACCTTC. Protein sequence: CASSRNRAGYTF.

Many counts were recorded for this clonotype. The CDR3 reads CAISESTTVSNQPQHF. The CDR3 nucleotides are TGTGCCATCAGTGAGTCGACTACAGTTAGCAATCAGCCCCAGCATTTT. The chain employs TRBV10-3 and TRBJ1-5; D is unresolved. V lost 0 bases and J lost 0, with 9 bases in between. The CDR3 spans 16 residues. CDR1 is ENHRY, CDR2 SYGVKD, per germline.

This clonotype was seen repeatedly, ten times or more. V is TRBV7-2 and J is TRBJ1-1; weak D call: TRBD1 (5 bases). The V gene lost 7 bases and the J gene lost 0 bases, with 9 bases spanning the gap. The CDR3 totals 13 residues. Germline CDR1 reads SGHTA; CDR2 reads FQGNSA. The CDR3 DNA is TGTGCCAGCATCCGAGGGGTGAACACTGAAGCTTTCTTT. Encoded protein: CASIRGVNTEAFF.

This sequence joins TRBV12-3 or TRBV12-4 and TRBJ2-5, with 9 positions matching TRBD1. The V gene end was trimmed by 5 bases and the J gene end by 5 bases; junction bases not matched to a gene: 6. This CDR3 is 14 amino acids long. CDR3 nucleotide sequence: TGTGCCAGCAGTCCACCGACAGGGGGGGAGACCCAGTACTTC. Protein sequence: CASSPPTGGETQYF.

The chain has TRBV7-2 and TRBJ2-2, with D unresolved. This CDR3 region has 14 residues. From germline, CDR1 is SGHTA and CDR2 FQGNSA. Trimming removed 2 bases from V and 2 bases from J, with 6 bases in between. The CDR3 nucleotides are TGTGCCAGCAGCTTACAGTCCAACACCGGGGAGCTGTTTTTT. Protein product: CASSLQSNTGELFF.

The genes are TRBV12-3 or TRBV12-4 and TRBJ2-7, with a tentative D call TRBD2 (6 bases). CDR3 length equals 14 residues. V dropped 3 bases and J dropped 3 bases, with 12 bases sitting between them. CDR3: CASSFGTGFYEQYF. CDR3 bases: TGTGCCAGCAGTTTTGGGACTGGATTCTACGAGCAGTACTTC.

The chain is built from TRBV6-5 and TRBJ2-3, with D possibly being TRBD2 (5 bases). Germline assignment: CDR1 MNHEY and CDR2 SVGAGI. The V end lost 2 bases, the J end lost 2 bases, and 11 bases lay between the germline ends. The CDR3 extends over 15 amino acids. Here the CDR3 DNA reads TGTGCCAGCAGTTACCGGTCTAGCAACACAGATACGCAGTATTTT. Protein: CASSYRSSNTDTQYF.

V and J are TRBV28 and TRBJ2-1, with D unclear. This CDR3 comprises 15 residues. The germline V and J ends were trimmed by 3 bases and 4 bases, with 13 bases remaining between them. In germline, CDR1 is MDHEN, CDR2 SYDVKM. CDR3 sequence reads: CASSFSTELYNEQFF. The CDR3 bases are TGTGCCAGCAGTTTCTCGACCGAACTATACAATGAGCAGTTCTTC.

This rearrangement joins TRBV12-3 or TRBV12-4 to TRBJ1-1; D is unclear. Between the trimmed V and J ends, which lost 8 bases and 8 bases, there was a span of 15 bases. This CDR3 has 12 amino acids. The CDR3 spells CASAHGVGEAFF. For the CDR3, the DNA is TGTGCCAGCGCCCATGGCGTGGGGGAAGCTTTCTTT.

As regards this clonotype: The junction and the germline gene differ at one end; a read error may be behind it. The CDR3, as DNA: TGCAGCGTAACGACCCGTTGGACCTACATTGAGCAGTTCTTC. Translating it yields CSVTTRWTYIEQFF. This chain joins TRBV29-1 and TRBJ2-1; no clear D gene. The CDR3 runs to 14 residues. Germline V gives CDR1 SQVTM, CDR2 ANQGSEA.

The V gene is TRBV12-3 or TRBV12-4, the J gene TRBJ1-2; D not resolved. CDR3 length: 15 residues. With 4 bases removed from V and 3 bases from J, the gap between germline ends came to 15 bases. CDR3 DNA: TGTGCCAGCAGTTGGGCAAGGATATGGTACTATGGCTACACCTTC. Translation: CASSWARIWYYGYTF.